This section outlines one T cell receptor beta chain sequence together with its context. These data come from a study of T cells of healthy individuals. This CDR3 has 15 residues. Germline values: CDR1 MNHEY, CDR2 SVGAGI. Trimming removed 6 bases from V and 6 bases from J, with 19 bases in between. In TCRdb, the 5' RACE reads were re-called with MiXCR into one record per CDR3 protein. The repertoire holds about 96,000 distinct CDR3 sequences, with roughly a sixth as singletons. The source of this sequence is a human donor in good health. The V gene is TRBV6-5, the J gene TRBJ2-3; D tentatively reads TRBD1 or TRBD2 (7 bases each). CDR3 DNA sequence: TGTGCCAGCAGGACCGGACTAGAGGGGGCTGATACGCAGTATTTT. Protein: CASRTGLEGADTQYF.